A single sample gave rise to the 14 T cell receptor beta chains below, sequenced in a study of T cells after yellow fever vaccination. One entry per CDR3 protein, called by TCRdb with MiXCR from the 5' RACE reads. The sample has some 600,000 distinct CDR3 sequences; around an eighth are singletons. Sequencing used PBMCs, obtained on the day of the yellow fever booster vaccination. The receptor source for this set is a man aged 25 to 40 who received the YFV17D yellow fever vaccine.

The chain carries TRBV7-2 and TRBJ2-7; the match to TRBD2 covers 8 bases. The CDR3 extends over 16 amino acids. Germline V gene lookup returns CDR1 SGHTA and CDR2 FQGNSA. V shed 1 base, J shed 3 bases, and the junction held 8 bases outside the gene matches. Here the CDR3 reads CASSLVAAGEVYEQYF. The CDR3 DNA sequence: TGTGCCAGCAGCTTAGTTGCAGCGGGAGAGGTCTACGAGCAGTACTTC.

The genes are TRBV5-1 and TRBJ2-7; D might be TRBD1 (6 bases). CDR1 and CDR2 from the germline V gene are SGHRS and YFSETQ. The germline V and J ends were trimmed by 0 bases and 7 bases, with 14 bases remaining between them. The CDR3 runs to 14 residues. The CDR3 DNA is TGCGCCAGCAGCTTGGGAACAGGGATGGGGGAGCAGTACTTC. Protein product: CASSLGTGMGEQYF.

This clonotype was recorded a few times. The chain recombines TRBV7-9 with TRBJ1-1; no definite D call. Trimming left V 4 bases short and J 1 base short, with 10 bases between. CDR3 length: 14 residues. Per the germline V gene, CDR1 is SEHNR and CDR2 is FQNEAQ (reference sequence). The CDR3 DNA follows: TGTGCCAGCAGCTCCCCGCGGGGGAACACTGAAGCTTTCTTT. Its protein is CASSSPRGNTEAFF. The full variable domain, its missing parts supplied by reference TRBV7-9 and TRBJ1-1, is DTGVSQNPRHKITKRGQNVTFRCDPISEHNRLYWYRQTLGQGPEFLTYFQNEAQLEKSRLLSDRFSAERPKGSFSTLEIQRTEQGDSAMYLCASSSPRGNTEAFFGQGTRLTVV.

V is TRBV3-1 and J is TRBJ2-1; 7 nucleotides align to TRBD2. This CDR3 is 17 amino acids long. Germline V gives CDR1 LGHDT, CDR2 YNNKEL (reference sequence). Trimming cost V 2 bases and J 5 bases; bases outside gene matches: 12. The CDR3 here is CASSQKVRTGGHNEQFF. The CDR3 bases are TGTGCCAGCAGCCAAAAGGTCCGAACGGGAGGCCACAATGAGCAGTTCTTC.

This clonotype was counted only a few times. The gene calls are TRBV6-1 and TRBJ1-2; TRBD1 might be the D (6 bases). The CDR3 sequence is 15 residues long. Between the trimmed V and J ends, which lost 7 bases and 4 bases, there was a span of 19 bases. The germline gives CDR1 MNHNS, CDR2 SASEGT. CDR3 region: CASTTGGQGIYGYTF. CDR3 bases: TGTGCCAGCACGACAGGTGGCCAGGGGATCTATGGCTACACCTTC.

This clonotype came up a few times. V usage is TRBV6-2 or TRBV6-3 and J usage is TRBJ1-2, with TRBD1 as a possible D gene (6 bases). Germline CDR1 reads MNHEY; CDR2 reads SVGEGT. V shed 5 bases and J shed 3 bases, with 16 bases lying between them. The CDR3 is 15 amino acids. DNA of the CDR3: TGTGCCAGCAGTGAGCAACTGACAGGCGACTATGGCTACACCTTC. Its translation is CASSEQLTGDYGYTF.

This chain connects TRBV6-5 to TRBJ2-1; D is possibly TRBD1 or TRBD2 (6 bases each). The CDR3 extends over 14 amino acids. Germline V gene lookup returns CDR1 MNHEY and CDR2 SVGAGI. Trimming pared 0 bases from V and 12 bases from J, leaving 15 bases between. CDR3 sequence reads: CASSYSTAGGVQFF. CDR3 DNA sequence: TGTGCCAGCAGTTACTCGACGGCCGGGGGCGTGCAGTTCTTC.

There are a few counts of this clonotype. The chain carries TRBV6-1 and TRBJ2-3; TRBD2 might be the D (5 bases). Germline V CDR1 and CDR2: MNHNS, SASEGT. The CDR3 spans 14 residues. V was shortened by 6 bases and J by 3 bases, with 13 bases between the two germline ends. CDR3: CASREISETDTQYF. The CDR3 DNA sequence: TGTGCCAGCAGGGAGATTAGCGAGACAGATACGCAGTATTTT.

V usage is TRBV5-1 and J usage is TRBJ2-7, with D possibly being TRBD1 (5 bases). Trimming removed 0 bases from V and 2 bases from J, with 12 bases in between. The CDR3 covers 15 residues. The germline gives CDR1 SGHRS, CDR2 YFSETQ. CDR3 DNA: TGCGCCAGCAGCTTGGGCGTGGAGACAGCCTACGAGCAGTACTTC. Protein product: CASSLGVETAYEQYF.

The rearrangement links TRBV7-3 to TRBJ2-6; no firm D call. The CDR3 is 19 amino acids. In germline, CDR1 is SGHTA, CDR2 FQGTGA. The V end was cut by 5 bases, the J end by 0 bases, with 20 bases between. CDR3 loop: CASSLQRQDAASGANVLTF. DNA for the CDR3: TGTGCCAGCAGCCTCCAGAGACAAGACGCGGCCTCTGGGGCCAACGTCCTGACTTTC. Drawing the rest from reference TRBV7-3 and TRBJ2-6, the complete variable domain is GAGVSQTPSNKVTEKGKYVELRCDPISGHTALYWYRQSLGQGPEFLIYFQGTGAADDSGLPNDRFFAVRPEGSVSTLKIQRTERGDSAVYLCASSLQRQDAASGANVLTFGAGSRLTVL.

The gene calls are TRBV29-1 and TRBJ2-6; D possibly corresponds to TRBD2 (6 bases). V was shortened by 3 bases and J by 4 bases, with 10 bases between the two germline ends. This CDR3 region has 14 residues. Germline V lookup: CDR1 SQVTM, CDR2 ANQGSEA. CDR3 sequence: CSVDGGNGANVLTF. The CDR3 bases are TGCAGCGTTGACGGGGGAAACGGGGCCAACGTCCTGACTTTC.

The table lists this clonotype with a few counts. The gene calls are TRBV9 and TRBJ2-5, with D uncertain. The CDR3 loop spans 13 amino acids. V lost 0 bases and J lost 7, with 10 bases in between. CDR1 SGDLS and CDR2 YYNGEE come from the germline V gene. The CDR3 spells CASSVVGDGTQYF. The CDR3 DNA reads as TGTGCCAGCAGCGTAGTTGGTGATGGGACCCAGTACTTC.

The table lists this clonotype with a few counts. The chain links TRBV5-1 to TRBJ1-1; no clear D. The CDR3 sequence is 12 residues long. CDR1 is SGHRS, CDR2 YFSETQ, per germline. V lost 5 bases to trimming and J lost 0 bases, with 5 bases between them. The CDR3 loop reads CASREVNTEAFF. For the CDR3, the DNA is TGCGCCAGCAGAGAGGTGAACACTGAAGCTTTCTTT. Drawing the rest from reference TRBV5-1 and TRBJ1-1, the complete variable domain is KAGVTQTPRYLIKTRGQQVTLSCSPISGHRSVSWYQQTPGQGLQFLFEYFSETQRNKGNFPGRFSGRQFSNSRSEMNVSTLELGDSALYLCASREVNTEAFFGQGTRLTVV.

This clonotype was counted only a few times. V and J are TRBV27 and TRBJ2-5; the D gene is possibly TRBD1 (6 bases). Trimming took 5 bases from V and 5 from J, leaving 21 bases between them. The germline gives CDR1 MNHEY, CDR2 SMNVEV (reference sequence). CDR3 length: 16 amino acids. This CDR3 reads CASSLAPTGFGETQYF. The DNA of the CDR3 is TGTGCCAGCAGTCTAGCCCCTACAGGGTTCGGCGAGACCCAGTACTTC.